Following are 30 T cell receptor beta chains from one sample sequenced in a study of control samples from healthy donors and cancer patients. Some clones are missing from TCRdb's copy, which holds only in-frame ones; the method was immunoSEQ multiplex PCR. The sample includes approximately 90,000 clones, over 85% of them seen just once. Sequencing input: blood. The receptors stem from a woman in her 30s in good health.

The chain has TRBV24-1 and TRBJ1-5, with D possibly being TRBD1 (6 bases). The CDR3 contains 13 residues. V lost 3 bases and J lost 7, with 9 bases in between. Germline CDR1 reads KGHDR; CDR2 reads SFDVKD. As DNA, the CDR3 is TGTGCCACCAGTGATAATGGGGGCCAGCCCCAGCATTTT. It codes for CATSDNGGQPQHF.

The rearrangement uses TRBV29-1 and TRBJ1-2, with D tentatively TRBD1 (5 bases). Germline V gene sequence: CDR1 SQVTM, CDR2 ANQGSEA. The length of the CDR3 is 12 residues. V was trimmed by 8 bases and J by 3 bases, leaving 13 bases between them. CDR3 coding DNA: TGCAGCACCCAGGGTTTGTACTATGGCTACACCTTC. Translating gives CSTQGLYYGYTF.

The rearrangement links TRBV18 to TRBJ2-7, with D hard to call. This CDR3 contains 11 residues. In germline, CDR1 is KGHSH, CDR2 LQKENI. The V and J ends lost 1 base and 5 bases respectively, with 3 bases between them. This CDR3 is CASSPLDEQYF. The CDR3 DNA is TGTGCCAGCTCACCACTAGACGAGCAGTACTTC.

The chain couples TRBV9 to TRBJ1-1, with 8 bases lining up with TRBD1. The V gene end was trimmed by 6 bases and the J gene end by 2 bases; junction bases not matched to a gene: 6. In germline, CDR1 is SGDLS, CDR2 YYNGEE. CDR3 length: 14 residues. CDR3 sequence: CASTRTGSNTEAFF. The CDR3 coding sequence is TGTGCCAGCACCCGGACAGGGAGTAACACTGAAGCTTTCTTT.

V and J are TRBV6-5 and TRBJ2-7, with D uncertain. CDR1 is MNHEY, CDR2 SVGAGI, per germline. The CDR3 runs 13 residues. Between the trimmed V and J ends, which lost 6 bases and 4 bases, there was a span of 13 bases. The CDR3 sequence: CASSPGLQYEQYF. The CDR3 bases are TGTGCCAGCAGCCCCGGGCTACAATACGAGCAGTACTTC.

This clone turned up a few times. The chain uses TRBV7-9 and TRBJ1-1, with unresolved D. V lost 4 bases to trimming and J lost 1 base, with 10 bases between them. In germline, CDR1 is SEHNR, CDR2 FQNEAQ (reference sequence). The CDR3 extends over 14 amino acids. As DNA, the CDR3 is TGTGCCAGCAGCTGGATTCCAGAGAACACTGAAGCTTTCTTT. Protein: CASSWIPENTEAFF. The full variable domain, with the rest looked up from reference TRBV7-9 and TRBJ1-1, is DTGVSQNPRHKITKRGQNVTFRCDPISEHNRLYWYRQTLGQGPEFLTYFQNEAQLEKSRLLSDRFSAERPKGSFSTLEIQRTEQGDSAMYLCASSWIPENTEAFFGQGTRLTVV.

The chain employs TRBV6-2 or TRBV6-3 and TRBJ2-1, with 9 bases aligning to TRBD1. The V gene's germline CDR1 is MNHEY and CDR2 SVGEGT. After removal of 2 bases from V and 4 bases from J, the junction contained 3 bases not matched to a gene. This CDR3 region has 15 residues. CDR3 in amino acids: CASSYLGQGYNEQFF. CDR3 coding DNA: TGTGCCAGCAGTTACCTTGGACAGGGGTACAATGAGCAGTTCTTC.

V usage is TRBV19 and J usage is TRBJ2-5; 8 bases are shared with TRBD2. Germline assignment: CDR1 LNHDA and CDR2 SQIVND (reference sequence). The CDR3 totals 14 residues. The J segment lost 2 bases and the V segment lost 6 bases, leaving 5 bases of the junction unmatched. CDR3 in DNA: TGTGCCAGTAGGGATAGCGGGGAACAAGAGACCCAGTACTTC. Amino acids: CASRDSGEQETQYF.

The V and J genes are TRBV5-6 and TRBJ2-3; perhaps TRBD2 as D (6 bases). The CDR3 runs to 15 residues. CDR1 and CDR2 from the germline V gene are SGHDT and YYEEEE. Trimming took 4 bases from V and 3 from J, leaving 15 bases between them. CDR3 region: CASSPGPGGTDTQYF. CDR3 DNA: TGTGCCAGCAGCCCGGGCCCAGGAGGGACAGATACGCAGTATTTT. Full variable domain (missing parts from reference TRBV5-6 and TRBJ2-3): DAGVTQSPTHLIKTRGQQVTLRCSPKSGHDTVSWYQQALGQGPQFIFQYYEEEERQRGNFPDRFSGHQFPNYSSELNVNALLLGDSALYLCASSPGPGGTDTQYFGPGTRLTVL.

The chain has TRBV15 and TRBJ2-2, with no clear D. CDR1 is LNHNV and CDR2 is YYDKDF in the germline V gene (reference sequence). This CDR3 has 16 amino acids. Trimming left V 1 base short and J 0 bases short, with 9 bases between. This CDR3 is CATSRVLGSNTGELFF. The CDR3, as DNA: TGTGCCACCAGCAGAGTGTTGGGCTCGAACACCGGGGAGCTGTTTTTT.

The gene calls are TRBV7-9 and TRBJ1-5, with D possibly being TRBD1 (6 bases). The CDR3 is made up of 13 amino acids. Trimming removed 5 bases from V and 6 bases from J, with 11 bases in between. In germline, CDR1 is SEHNR, CDR2 FQNEAQ (reference sequence). The CDR3 region is CASSTMGAQPQHF. CDR3 nucleotide sequence: TGTGCCAGCAGCACTATGGGGGCTCAGCCCCAGCATTTT.

This rearrangement joins TRBV2 to TRBJ2-1, with D tentatively TRBD2 (6 bases). V lost 7 bases to trimming and J lost 0 bases, with 19 bases between them. Per germline, CDR1 SNHLY and CDR2 FYNNEI. This CDR3 comprises 17 residues. CDR3: CASTNKPLADSYNEQFF. CDR3 coding DNA: TGTGCCAGCACCAATAAACCCTTAGCGGACTCCTACAATGAGCAGTTCTTC.

The rearrangement links TRBV19 to TRBJ1-2, with D hard to call. CDR1 is LNHDA, CDR2 SQIVND, per germline (reference sequence). V was shortened by 7 bases and J by 8 bases, with 20 bases between the two germline ends. This CDR3 is 14 amino acids long. In DNA form, the CDR3 reads TGTGCCAGTACCGATGGGAGGGAGATACGGGGCTACACCTTC. This translates into CASTDGREIRGYTF.

The chain carries TRBV7-9 and TRBJ2-3, with 7 bases that match TRBD2. Germline V CDR1 and CDR2: SEHNR, FQNEAQ (reference sequence). After removal of 1 base from V and 2 bases from J, the junction contained 3 bases not matched to a gene. CDR3 length: 15 residues. CDR3: CASSLGEGHTDTQYF. Here the CDR3 DNA reads TGTGCCAGCAGCTTAGGGGAGGGCCACACAGATACGCAGTATTTT.

V usage is TRBV5-4 and J usage is TRBJ2-1; TRBD2 matches at 8 bases. The junction had 6 bases not matched to a gene; V was cut back by 1 base and J by 3 bases. This CDR3 contains 16 residues. Looked up from germline, CDR1 is SGHNT and CDR2 is YYREEE (reference sequence). The CDR3 region is CASSLFGGRYYNEQFF. The CDR3 bases are TGTGCCAGCAGCTTGTTCGGCGGGAGGTACTACAATGAGCAGTTCTTC. Full variable domain (outside the CDR3, taken from reference TRBV5-4 and TRBJ2-1): ETGVTQSPTHLIKTRGQQVTLRCSSQSGHNTVSWYQQALGQGPQFIFQYYREEENGRGNFPPRFSGLQFPNYSSELNVNALELDDSALYLCASSLFGGRYYNEQFFGPGTRLTVL.

The V gene is TRBV2, the J gene TRBJ2-2; 7 nucleotides align to TRBD2. The ends lost 6 bases at V and 6 bases at J; junction bases unmatched: 4. Per germline, CDR1 SNHLY and CDR2 FYNNEI. The CDR3 is 13 amino acids. The DNA for the CDR3 is TGTGCCAGCAGCGCCCGGGGGGCCGGGGAGCTGTTTTTT. This gives the protein CASSARGAGELFF.

This clone was seen a single time. J is TRBJ1-4 and V is TRBV2; TRBD1 might be the D (5 bases). Trimming removed 4 bases at V and 0 bases at J, with 12 bases between. The CDR3 is made up of 16 amino acids. Germline CDR1 and CDR2: SNHLY and FYNNEI. This chain's CDR3 is CASSVRRQPTNEKLFF. DNA of the CDR3: TGTGCCAGCAGTGTCAGACGACAGCCAACTAATGAAAAACTGTTTTTT.

The gene calls are TRBV11-3 and TRBJ2-2, with no clear D. Trimming removed 4 bases at V and 2 bases at J, with 8 bases between. This CDR3 has 14 amino acids. The germline V gene encodes CDR1 SGHNT and CDR2 YENEEA. CDR3 DNA sequence: TGTGCCAGCAGCTCGAGACAAAACACCGGGGAGCTGTTTTTT. Translation gives CASSSRQNTGELFF. Using reference TRBV11-3 and TRBJ2-2 for the parts outside the CDR3, the full variable domain is EAGVVQSPRYKIIEKKQPVAFWCNPISGHNTLYWYLQNLGQGPELLIRYENEEAVDDSQLPKDRFSAERLKGVDSTLKIQPAELGDSAVYLCASSSRQNTGELFFGEGSRLTVL.

Of note for this clone: Other DNA sequences from this sample encode an identical CDR3 as well. The gene calls are TRBV3-1 (or the pseudogene TRBV3-2) and TRBJ1-5, with 8 bases lining up with TRBD1. The junction had 6 bases not matched to a gene; V was cut back by 1 base and J by 7 bases. The CDR3 loop spans 15 amino acids. Germline CDR1 reads LGHDT; CDR2 reads YNNKEL (reference sequence). The CDR3 protein is CASSQGTGIRQPQHF. For the CDR3, the DNA is TGTGCCAGCAGCCAAGGGACAGGGATCAGGCAGCCCCAGCATTTT.

V usage is TRBV19 and J usage is TRBJ2-3, with D possibly being TRBD1 or TRBD2 (7 bases each). CDR1 LNHDA and CDR2 SQIVND come from the germline V gene (reference sequence). V dropped 0 bases and J dropped 3 bases, with 10 bases sitting between them. There are 15 residues in the CDR3. The CDR3 is CASSIDQGGTDTQYF. Here the CDR3 DNA reads TGTGCCAGTAGTATAGATCAGGGGGGGACAGATACGCAGTATTTT.

This clone is medium-sized. The CDR3 DNA reads TGTGCCAGCAGTGAAGCGTCAAGACACAGAAACACCATATATTTT. Translation: CASSEASRHRNTIYF. This chain joins TRBV6-1 and TRBJ1-3; D is unresolved. Germline CDR1 is MNHNS and CDR2 is SASEGT. V shed 0 bases and J shed 5 bases, with 11 bases lying between them. CDR3 size: 15 residues.

The V call is TRBV18, the J call TRBJ1-1; a weak D match, TRBD1 (5 bases). This CDR3 has 14 amino acids. Trimming removed 3 bases at V and 3 bases at J, with 11 bases between. Germline assignment: CDR1 KGHSH and CDR2 LQKENI. CDR3 DNA sequence: TGTGCCAGCTCACCTGACAGTTCGTACACTGAAGCTTTCTTT. Encoded protein: CASSPDSSYTEAFF.

The chain links TRBV11-3 to TRBJ2-3; D uncertain. V was cut by 4 bases and J by 1 base, with 3 bases left in between. CDR1 and CDR2 from the germline V gene are SGHNT and YENEEA. This CDR3 is 12 amino acids long. The CDR3 DNA reads TGTGCCAGCAGCTCGGGCACAGATACGCAGTATTTT. It encodes CASSSGTDTQYF.

The chain employs TRBV18 and TRBJ2-5; weak D call: TRBD2 (5 bases). CDR3 length: 15 amino acids. Germline-derived CDR1 and CDR2 are KGHSH and LQKENI. Trimming removed 3 bases from V and 3 bases from J, with 14 bases in between. CDR3 loop: CASSPTEDLEETQYF. CDR3 DNA sequence: TGTGCCAGCTCACCCACGGAGGACTTGGAAGAGACCCAGTACTTC.

This chain joins TRBV4-1 and TRBJ2-2, with TRBD2 matching over 8 bases. In germline, CDR1 is MGHRA, CDR2 YSYEKL. The CDR3 is 19 residues long. The V segment lost 0 bases and the J segment 3 bases; nucleotides outside the gene matches: 12. This CDR3 reads CASSQDSDGTRPHTGELFF. The CDR3 DNA follows: TGCGCCAGCAGCCAAGATAGTGACGGGACTAGGCCCCACACCGGGGAGCTGTTTTTT.

The rearrangement joins TRBV6-5 to TRBJ1-5; 8 nucleotides line up with TRBD1. CDR3 length equals 15 residues. The V and J ends lost 2 bases and 4 bases, in that order; junction bases with no gene match: 4. Germline assignment: CDR1 MNHEY and CDR2 SVGAGI. This CDR3 reads CASSYRTGSNQPQHF. DNA of the CDR3: TGTGCCAGCAGTTACAGGACAGGGAGTAATCAGCCCCAGCATTTT.

This chain links TRBV5-6 with TRBJ1-4, with unresolved D. V shed 1 base and J shed 4 bases, with 11 bases lying between them. The length of the CDR3 is 15 residues. Germline loops: CDR1 SGHDT, CDR2 YYEEEE. The CDR3 nucleotides read TGTGCCAGCAGCTTGTTGGGAGAAAGTAATGAAAAACTGTTTTTT. Amino acids: CASSLLGESNEKLFF.

The genes are TRBV9 and TRBJ1-1; D may be TRBD1 (6 bases). Germline V lookup: CDR1 SGDLS, CDR2 YYNGEE. V lost 0 bases to trimming and J lost 0 bases, with 12 bases between them. CDR3 size: 16 residues. The CDR3 here is CASSVDVGAMNTEAFF. CDR3 in DNA: TGTGCCAGCAGCGTAGATGTGGGGGCGATGAACACTGAAGCTTTCTTT.

Here the CDR3 reads CASSLPPGQAYNEQFF. The CDR3 DNA reads TGTGCCAGCAGCTTACCCCCGGGACAGGCGTACAATGAGCAGTTCTTC. The rearrangement joins TRBV11-2 to TRBJ2-1, with TRBD1 matching 8 bases. This CDR3 region has 16 residues. The V segment lost 2 bases and the J segment 4 bases; nucleotides outside the gene matches: 7. Germline V gives CDR1 SGHAT, CDR2 FQNNGV.

CDR3 bases: TGCAGCGTTGAAGGGTCACGGACAGGGGGTTTAGAGCAGTACTTC. It codes for CSVEGSRTGGLEQYF. The rearrangement uses TRBV29-1 and TRBJ2-7; TRBD1 agrees at 10 bases. The trim removed 1 base at V and 7 bases at J, leaving 10 bases unmatched. CDR3 size: 15 residues. Germline V gene data show CDR1 as SQVTM and CDR2 as ANQGSEA.